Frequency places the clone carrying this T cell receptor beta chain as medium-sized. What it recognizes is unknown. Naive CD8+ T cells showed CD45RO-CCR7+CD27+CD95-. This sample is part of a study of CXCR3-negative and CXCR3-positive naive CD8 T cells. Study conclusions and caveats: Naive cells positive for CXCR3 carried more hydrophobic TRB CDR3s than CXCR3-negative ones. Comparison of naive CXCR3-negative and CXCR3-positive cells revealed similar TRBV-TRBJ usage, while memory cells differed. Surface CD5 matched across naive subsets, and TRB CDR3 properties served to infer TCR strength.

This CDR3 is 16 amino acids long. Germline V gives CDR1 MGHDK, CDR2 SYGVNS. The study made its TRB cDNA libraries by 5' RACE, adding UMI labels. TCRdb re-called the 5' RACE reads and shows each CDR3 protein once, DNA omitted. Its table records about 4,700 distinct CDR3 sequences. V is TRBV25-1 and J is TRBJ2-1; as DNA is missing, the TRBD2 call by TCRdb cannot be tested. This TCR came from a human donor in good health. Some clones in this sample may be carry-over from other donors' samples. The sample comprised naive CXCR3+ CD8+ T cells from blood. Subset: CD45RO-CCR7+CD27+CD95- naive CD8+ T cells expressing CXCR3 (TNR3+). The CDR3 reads CASSELLAGVGDEQFF.